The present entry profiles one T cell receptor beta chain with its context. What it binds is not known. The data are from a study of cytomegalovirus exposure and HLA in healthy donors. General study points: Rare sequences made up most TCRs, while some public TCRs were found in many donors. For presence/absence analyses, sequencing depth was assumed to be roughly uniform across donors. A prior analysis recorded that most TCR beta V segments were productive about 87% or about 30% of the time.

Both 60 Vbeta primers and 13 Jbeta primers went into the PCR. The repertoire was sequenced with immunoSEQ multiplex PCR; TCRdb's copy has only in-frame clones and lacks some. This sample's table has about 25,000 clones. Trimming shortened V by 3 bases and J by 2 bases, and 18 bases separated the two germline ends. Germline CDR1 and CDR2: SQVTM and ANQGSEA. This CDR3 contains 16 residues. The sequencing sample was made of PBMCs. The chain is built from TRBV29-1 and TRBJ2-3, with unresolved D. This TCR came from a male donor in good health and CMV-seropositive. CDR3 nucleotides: TGCAGCGTTGATAACCCGCCGACACTTTACACAGATACGCAGTATTTT. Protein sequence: CSVDNPPTLYTDTQYF.